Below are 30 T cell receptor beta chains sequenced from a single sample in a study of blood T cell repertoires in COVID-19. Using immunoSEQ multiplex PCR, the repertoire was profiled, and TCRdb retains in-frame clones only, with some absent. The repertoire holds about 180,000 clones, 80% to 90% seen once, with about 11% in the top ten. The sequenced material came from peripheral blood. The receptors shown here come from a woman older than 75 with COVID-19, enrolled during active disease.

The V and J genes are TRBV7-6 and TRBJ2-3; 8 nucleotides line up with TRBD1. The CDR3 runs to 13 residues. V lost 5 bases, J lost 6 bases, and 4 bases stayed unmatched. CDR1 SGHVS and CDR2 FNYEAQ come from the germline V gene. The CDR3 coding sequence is TGTGCCAGCAGCACGCGGACAGGGGATACGCAGTATTTT. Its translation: CASSTRTGDTQYF.

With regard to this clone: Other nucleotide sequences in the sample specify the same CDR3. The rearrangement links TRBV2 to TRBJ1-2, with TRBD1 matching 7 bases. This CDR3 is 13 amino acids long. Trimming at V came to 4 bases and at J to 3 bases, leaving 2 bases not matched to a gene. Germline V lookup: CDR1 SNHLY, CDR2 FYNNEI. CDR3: CASSGQGDYGYTF. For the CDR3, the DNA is TGTGCCAGCAGTGGGCAGGGGGACTATGGCTACACCTTC.

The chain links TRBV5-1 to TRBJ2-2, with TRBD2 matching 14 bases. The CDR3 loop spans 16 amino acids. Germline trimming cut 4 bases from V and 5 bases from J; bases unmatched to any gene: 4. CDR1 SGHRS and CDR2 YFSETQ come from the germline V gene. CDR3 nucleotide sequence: TGCGCCAGCAGCACTGGGACTAGCGGGAGAACCGGGGAGCTGTTTTTT. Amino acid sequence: CASSTGTSGRTGELFF.

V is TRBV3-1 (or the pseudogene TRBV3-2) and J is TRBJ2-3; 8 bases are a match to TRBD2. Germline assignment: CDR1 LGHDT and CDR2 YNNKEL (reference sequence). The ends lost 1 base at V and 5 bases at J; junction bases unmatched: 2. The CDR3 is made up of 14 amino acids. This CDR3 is CASSQGLAGDTQYF. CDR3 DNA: TGTGCCAGCAGCCAAGGGCTAGCGGGAGATACGCAGTATTTT.

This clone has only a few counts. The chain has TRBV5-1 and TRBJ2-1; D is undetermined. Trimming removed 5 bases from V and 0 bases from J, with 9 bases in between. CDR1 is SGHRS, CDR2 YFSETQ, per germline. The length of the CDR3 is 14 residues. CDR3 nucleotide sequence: TGCGCCAGCAGTGAAGCGTTCTCCTACAATGAGCAGTTCTTC. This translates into CASSEAFSYNEQFF.

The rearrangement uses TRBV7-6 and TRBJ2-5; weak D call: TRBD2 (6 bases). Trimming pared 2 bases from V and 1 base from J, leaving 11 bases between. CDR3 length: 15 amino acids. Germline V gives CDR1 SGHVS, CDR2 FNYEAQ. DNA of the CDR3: TGTGCCAGCAGCTTATACGCGGGGTTCCAAGAGACCCAGTACTTC. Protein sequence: CASSLYAGFQETQYF. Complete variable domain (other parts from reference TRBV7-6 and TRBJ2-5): GAGVSQSPRYKVTKRGQDVALRCDPISGHVSLYWYRQALGQGPEFLTYFNYEAQQDKSGLPNDRFSAERPEGSISTLTIQRTEQRDSAMYRCASSLYAGFQETQYFGPGTRLLVL.

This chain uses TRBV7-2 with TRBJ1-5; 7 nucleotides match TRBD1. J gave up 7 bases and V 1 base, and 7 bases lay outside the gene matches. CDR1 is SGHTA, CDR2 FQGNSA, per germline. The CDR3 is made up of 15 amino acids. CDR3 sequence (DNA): TGTGCCAGCAGCTTAGTGGGGGACAGTGGGCAGCCCCAGCATTTT. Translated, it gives CASSLVGDSGQPQHF.

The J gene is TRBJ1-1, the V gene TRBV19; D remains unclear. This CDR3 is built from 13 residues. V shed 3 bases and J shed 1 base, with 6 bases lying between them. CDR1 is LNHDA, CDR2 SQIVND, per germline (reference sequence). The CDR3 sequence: CASSIGENTEAFF. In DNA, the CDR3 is TGTGCCAGTAGTATCGGGGAGAACACTGAAGCTTTCTTT. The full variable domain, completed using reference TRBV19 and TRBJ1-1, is DGGITQSPKYLFRKEGQNVTLSCEQNLNHDAMYWYRQDPGQGLRLIYYSQIVNDFQKGDIAEGYSVSREKKESFPLTVTSAQKNPTAFYLCASSIGENTEAFFGQGTRLTVV.

This CDR3 reads CASARLAGAGETQYF. The CDR3 DNA sequence: TGTGCCAGCGCCAGACTAGCGGGGGCCGGGGAGACCCAGTACTTC. The chain combines TRBV25-1 with TRBJ2-5; 12 positions match TRBD2. Germline V gene sequence: CDR1 MGHDK, CDR2 SYGVNS. The CDR3 has 15 amino acids. V shed 8 bases, J shed 5 bases, and the junction held 9 bases outside the gene matches.

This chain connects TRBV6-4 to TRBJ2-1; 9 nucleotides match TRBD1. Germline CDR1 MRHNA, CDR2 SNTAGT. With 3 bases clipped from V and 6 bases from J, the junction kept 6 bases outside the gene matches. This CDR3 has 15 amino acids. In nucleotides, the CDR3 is TGTGCCAGCAGTGAAGAACAGGGGGCTCTCAATGAGCAGTTCTTC. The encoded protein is CASSEEQGALNEQFF.

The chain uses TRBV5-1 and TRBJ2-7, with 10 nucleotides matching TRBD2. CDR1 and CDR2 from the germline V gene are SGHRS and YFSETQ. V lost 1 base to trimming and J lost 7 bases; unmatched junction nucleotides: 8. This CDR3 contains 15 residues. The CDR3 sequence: CASSLLSGRAGEQYF. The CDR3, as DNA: TGCGCCAGCAGCTTGTTAAGCGGGAGGGCCGGGGAGCAGTACTTC.

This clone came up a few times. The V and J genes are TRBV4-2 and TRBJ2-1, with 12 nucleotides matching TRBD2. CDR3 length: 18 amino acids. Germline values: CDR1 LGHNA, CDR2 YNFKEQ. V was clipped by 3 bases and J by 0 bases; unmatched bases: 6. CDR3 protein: CASSHHGLAGSSYNEQFF. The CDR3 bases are TGTGCCAGCAGCCACCATGGACTAGCGGGGAGCTCCTACAATGAGCAGTTCTTC.

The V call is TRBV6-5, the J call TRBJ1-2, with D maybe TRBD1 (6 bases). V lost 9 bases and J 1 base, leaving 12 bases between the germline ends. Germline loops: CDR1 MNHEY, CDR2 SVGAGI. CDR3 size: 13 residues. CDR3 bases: TGTGCCAGTTCCAACAGGGTTAACTATGGCTACACCTTC. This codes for CASSNRVNYGYTF.

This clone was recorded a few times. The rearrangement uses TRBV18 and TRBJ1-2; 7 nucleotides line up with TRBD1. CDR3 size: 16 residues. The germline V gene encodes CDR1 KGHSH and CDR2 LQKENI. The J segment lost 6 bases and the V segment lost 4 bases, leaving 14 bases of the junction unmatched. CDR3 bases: TGTGCCAGCTCACGACAGGGCTATAGTTCATTGGATGGCTACACCTTC. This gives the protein CASSRQGYSSLDGYTF.

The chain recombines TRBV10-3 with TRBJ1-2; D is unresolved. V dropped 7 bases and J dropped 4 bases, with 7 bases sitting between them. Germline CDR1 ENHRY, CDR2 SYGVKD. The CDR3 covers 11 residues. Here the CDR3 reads CAINFGYGYTF. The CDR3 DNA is TGTGCCATCAACTTCGGCTATGGCTACACCTTC.

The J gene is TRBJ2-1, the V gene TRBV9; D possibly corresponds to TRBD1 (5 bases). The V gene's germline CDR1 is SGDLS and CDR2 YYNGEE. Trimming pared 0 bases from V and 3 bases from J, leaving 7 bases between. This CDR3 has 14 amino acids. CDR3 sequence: CASSVVQGYNEQFF. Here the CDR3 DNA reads TGTGCCAGCAGCGTAGTCCAGGGCTACAATGAGCAGTTCTTC.

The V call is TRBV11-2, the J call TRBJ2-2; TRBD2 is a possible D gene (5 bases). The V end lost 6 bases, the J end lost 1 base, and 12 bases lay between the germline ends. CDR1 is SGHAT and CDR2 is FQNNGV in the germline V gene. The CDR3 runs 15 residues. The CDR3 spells CASRLLSGNTGELFF. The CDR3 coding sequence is TGTGCCAGCAGGTTACTAAGCGGGAACACCGGGGAGCTGTTTTTT.

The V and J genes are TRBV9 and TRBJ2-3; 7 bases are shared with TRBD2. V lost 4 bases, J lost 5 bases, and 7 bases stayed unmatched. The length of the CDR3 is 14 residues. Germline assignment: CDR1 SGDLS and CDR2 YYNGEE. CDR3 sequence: CASSPWGGGDTQYF. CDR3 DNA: TGTGCCAGCAGCCCGTGGGGGGGAGGAGATACGCAGTATTTT.

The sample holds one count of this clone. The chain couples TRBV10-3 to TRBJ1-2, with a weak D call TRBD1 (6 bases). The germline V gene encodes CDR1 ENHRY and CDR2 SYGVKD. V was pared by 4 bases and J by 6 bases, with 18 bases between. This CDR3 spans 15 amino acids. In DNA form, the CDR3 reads TGTGCCATCAGTGTAAAAACCGACAGGAGTAATGGCTACACCTTC. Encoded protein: CAISVKTDRSNGYTF.

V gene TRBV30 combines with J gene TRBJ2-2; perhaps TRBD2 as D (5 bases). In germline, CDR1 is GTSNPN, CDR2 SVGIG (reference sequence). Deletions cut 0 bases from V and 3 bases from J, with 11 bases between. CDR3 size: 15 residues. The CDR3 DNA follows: TGTGCCTGGAGTGTCTTCGGGGTGGACACCGGGGAGCTGTTTTTT. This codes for CAWSVFGVDTGELFF.

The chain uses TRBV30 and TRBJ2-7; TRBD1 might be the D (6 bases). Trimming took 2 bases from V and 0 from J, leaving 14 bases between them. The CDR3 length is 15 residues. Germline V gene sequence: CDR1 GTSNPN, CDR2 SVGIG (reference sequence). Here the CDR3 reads CAWSPGDPSSYEQYF. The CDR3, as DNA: TGTGCCTGGAGTCCAGGGGACCCCAGCTCCTACGAGCAGTACTTC.

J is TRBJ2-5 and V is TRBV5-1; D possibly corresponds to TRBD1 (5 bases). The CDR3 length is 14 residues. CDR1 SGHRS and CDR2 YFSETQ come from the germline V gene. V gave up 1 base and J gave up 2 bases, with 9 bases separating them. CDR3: CASSLSGQQETQYF. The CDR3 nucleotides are TGCGCCAGCAGCTTGTCAGGACAACAAGAGACCCAGTACTTC. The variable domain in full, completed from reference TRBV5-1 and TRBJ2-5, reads KAGVTQTPRYLIKTRGQQVTLSCSPISGHRSVSWYQQTPGQGLQFLFEYFSETQRNKGNFPGRFSGRQFSNSRSEMNVSTLELGDSALYLCASSLSGQQETQYFGPGTRLLVL.

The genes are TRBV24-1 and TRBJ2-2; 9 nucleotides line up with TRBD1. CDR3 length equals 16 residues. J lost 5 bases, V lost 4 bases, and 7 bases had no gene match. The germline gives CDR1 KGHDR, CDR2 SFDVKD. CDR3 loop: CATSDPGQGRTGELFF. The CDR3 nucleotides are TGTGCCACCAGTGACCCGGGACAGGGAAGGACCGGGGAGCTGTTTTTT.

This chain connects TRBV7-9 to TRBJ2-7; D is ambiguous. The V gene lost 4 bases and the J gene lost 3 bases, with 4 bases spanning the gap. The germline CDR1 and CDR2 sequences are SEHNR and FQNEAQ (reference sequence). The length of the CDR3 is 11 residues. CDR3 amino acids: CASSSYYEQYF. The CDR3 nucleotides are TGTGCCAGCAGCTCTTACTACGAGCAGTACTTC.

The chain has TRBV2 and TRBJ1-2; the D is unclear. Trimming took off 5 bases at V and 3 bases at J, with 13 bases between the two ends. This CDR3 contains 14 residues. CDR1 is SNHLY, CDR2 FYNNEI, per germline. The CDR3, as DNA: TGTGCCAGCAGTAGACGGGGTTCGGACTATGGCTACACCTTC. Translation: CASSRRGSDYGYTF.

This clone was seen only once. CDR3 bases: TGTGCCAGCAGAGGACTATTAACAGATACGCAGTATTTT. This sequence encodes CASRGLLTDTQYF. The chain has TRBV6-5 and TRBJ2-3, with a tentative D call TRBD2 (6 bases). Germline lookup yields CDR1 MNHEY and CDR2 SVGAGI. The CDR3 runs to 13 residues. V was clipped by 6 bases and J by 3 bases, with 10 bases between them.

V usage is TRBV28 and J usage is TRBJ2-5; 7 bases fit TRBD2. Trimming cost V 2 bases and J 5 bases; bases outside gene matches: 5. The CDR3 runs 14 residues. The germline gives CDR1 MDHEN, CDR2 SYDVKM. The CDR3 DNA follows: TGTGCCAGCAGTTTAAGGAGCGGGACGGAGACCCAGTACTTC. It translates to CASSLRSGTETQYF. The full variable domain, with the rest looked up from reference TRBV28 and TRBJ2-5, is DVKVTQSSRYLVKRTGEKVFLECVQDMDHENMFWYRQDPGLGLRLIYFSYDVKMKEKGDIPEGYSVSREKKERFSLILESASTNQTSMYLCASSLRSGTETQYFGPGTRLLVL.

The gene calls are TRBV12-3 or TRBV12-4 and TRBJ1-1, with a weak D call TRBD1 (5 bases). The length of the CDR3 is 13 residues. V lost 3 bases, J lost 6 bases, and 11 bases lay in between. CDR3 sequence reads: CASSLGQSSEAFF. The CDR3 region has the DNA TGTGCCAGCAGTTTGGGGCAATCTTCTGAAGCTTTCTTT.

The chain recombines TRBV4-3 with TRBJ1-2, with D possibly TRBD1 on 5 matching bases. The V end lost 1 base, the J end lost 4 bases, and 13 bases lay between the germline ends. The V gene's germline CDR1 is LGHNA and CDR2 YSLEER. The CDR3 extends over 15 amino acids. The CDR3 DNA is TGCGCCAGCAGCCAAGCGGGGGGGGGTACCTATGGCTACACCTTC. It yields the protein CASSQAGGGTYGYTF.

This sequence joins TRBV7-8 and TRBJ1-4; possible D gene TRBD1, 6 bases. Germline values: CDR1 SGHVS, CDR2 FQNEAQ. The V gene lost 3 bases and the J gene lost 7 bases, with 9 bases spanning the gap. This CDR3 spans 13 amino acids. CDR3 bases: TGTGCCAGCAGCTTCGGGACAACTGAAAAACTGTTTTTT. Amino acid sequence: CASSFGTTEKLFF.